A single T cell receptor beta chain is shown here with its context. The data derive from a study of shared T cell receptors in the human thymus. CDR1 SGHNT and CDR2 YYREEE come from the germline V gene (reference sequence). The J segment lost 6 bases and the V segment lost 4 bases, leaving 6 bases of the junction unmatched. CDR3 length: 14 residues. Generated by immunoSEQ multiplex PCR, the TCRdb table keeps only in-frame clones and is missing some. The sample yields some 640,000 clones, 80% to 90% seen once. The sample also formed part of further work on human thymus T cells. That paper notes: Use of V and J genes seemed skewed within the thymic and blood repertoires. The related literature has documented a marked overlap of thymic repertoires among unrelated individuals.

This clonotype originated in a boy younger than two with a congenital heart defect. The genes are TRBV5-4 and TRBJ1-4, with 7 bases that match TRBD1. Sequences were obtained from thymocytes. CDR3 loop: CASSVRDSDEKLFF. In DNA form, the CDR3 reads TGTGCCAGCAGCGTCCGGGACAGCGATGAAAAACTGTTTTTT.